A selection of T cell receptor beta chains follows, all from one sample in a study of shared T cell receptors in the human thymus. Assay used: immunoSEQ multiplex PCR; TCRdb lists only in-frame clones, some missing. Found here are roughly 660,000 clones, 70% to 90% of them singletons; the top ten hold around 0.0099%. These data also featured in a second study, about human thymus T cells.

Sequenced material: thymocytes. All receptors derive from a boy in the first two years of life with a congenital heart defect. The CDR3 runs from the conserved cysteine through the conserved F or W. A D gene is named only where the DNA matches it firmly.

TRBV28	TRBD2	TRBJ2-2	CASSYLDRIGLAEPNTGELFF
TRBV4-3	TRBD2	TRBJ2-1	CASSQVWGGSGSGQQFF
TRBV10-1	TRBD2	TRBJ2-3	CASGLLAPSTDTQYF
TRBV19	TRBD2	TRBJ2-3	CASSKTSGREYTDTQYF
TRBV6-6	NA	TRBJ1-1	CASRPGEKYTEAFF
TRBV14	NA	TRBJ2-5	CASSQLVGMGLQETQYF
TRBV4-2	NA	TRBJ2-7	CASSRLWVARIEQYF
TRBV6-1	NA	TRBJ1-3	CAGTHRDSGNTIYF
TRBV11-3	NA	TRBJ2-7	CASSRSPYEQYF
TRBV19	TRBD1	TRBJ2-7	CASSIHSGTEKREQYF
TRBV5-1	NA	TRBJ1-3	CASSPGISGNTIYF
TRBV30	NA	TRBJ2-7	CAWSPKRGGKGEQYF
TRBV7-8	TRBD2	TRBJ2-7	CASSLATLAETYEQYF
TRBV19	TRBD2	TRBJ2-7	CASILPPGLVYEQYF
TRBV5-6	NA	TRBJ1-4	CASSSFGINEKLFF
TRBV4-2	NA	TRBJ1-2	CASNKYHREEMNGYTF
TRBV11-2	TRBD2	TRBJ2-3	CASSPRWSGSGADTQYF
TRBV18	NA	TRBJ2-7	CASSPPGHRYEQYF
TRBV7-8	TRBD1	TRBJ1-1	CASSQQGMNTEAFF
TRBV12-1	NA	TRBJ2-7	CASSFGTKGYEQYF
TRBV28	TRBD2	TRBJ2-7	CASSLPGLAVLAYEQYF
TRBV29-1	NA	TRBJ2-5	CSVAYPPSGGETQYF
TRBV5-6	TRBD1	NA	CASSLRQGVYEQYF
TRBV18	TRBD2	TRBJ2-7	CASSLPSGGREKYF
TRBV4-1	TRBD2	TRBJ2-1	CASSHGGSPHNEQFF
TRBV4-1	TRBD2	TRBJ2-1	CASSHGLAVNEQFF
TRBV7-6	TRBD1	TRBJ1-5	CASSLCPPDRGNQPQHF
TRBV7-9	TRBD1	TRBJ2-5	CASSLPQGDQETQYF
TRBV7-3	NA	TRBJ1-5	CASRDYPGEGNQPQHF
TRBV19	NA	TRBJ2-1	CASSPGDNYNEQFF
TRBV7-9	NA	TRBJ1-1	CASSPPGEIEAFF
TRBV5-5	TRBD2	TRBJ2-7	CASSLVREDPLRDEQYF
TRBV15	TRBD1	TRBJ2-3	CATSREATGGLSDTQYF
TRBV27	TRBD1	TRBJ2-5	CASTDRAKQETQYF
TRBV6-1	TRBD2	TRBJ2-3	CASSEAGLADSTDTQYF
TRBV19	NA	TRBJ2-2	CASSISRGELFF
TRBV30	NA	TRBJ2-5	CAWRGGGWQETQYF
TRBV28	TRBD1	TRBJ2-1	CASSPSAGGEKGNEQFF
TRBV4-2	NA	TRBJ2-5	CATAIGGRSETQYF
TRBV29-1	TRBD1	TRBJ2-2	CSVSWTGLLTGELFF
TRBV27	NA	TRBJ1-4	CASSKQGLREKLFF
TRBV16	NA	TRBJ2-3	CASGTERDTQYF
TRBV4-1	NA	TRBJ1-4	CASSQDIPRGATTNEKLFF
TRBV25-1	NA	TRBJ1-4	CASSLRRRGDDEKLFF
TRBV28	TRBD1	TRBJ2-5	CASSLSGTGCQETQYF
TRBV11-2	TRBD1	TRBJ2-7	CASSLDRGGYEQYF
TRBV28	TRBD1	TRBJ2-3	CASNNPRGRGTDTQYF
TRBV11-2	TRBD2	TRBJ2-1	CASSFQASGRNEQFF
TRBV5-1	TRBD1	TRBJ2-5	CASSSGQGQETQYF
TRBV27	TRBD2	TRBJ2-1	CASTQTGLAGEEQFF